One sample yielded the 25 T cell receptor beta chains listed below, sequenced in a study of T cells in Graves' hyperthyroidism and ophthalmopathy. TCR beta CDR3 regions were amplified from RNA. During a first-round RT-PCR of the TCR CDR3, the HTBI primer set was used. TCRdb redid the calling of the multiplex PCR reads with MiXCR, one entry per CDR3 protein. Of hundreds of thousands of distinct CDR3 sequences in the sample, 15% to 18% were seen once. The specimen sequenced was blood. These receptors came from a woman aged 18 to 35 with Graves' hyperthyroidism that later progressed to Graves' ophthalmopathy.

The chain links TRBV6-2 or TRBV6-3 to TRBJ2-3; TRBD2 matches at 8 bases. The V gene's germline CDR1 is MNHEY and CDR2 SVGEGT. Trimming cost V 6 bases and J 2 bases; bases outside gene matches: 10. This CDR3 contains 16 residues. CDR3 in DNA: TGTGCCAGCAGGGTCCTTACGGGGGGGCTCACAGATACGCAGTATTTT. As protein: CASRVLTGGLTDTQYF.

This clonotype has a count of ten or more. This chain joins TRBV6-1 and TRBJ1-1; D is uncertain. Germline lookup yields CDR1 MNHNS and CDR2 SASEGT. The CDR3 covers 13 residues. Trimming took off 3 bases at V and 5 bases at J, with 10 bases between the two ends. The chain's CDR3 is CASSDGDGTEAFF. CDR3 sequence (DNA): TGTGCCAGCAGTGATGGCGACGGGACTGAAGCTTTCTTT.

This clonotype has at least ten counts. The chain employs TRBV5-1 and TRBJ2-5; no clear D. V gave up 0 bases and J gave up 5 bases, with 11 bases separating them. The V gene's germline CDR1 is SGHRS and CDR2 YFSETQ. The CDR3 spans 14 residues. The CDR3 sequence: CASSLEATGETQYF. The CDR3 nucleotides read TGCGCCAGCAGCTTGGAGGCTACCGGTGAGACCCAGTACTTC.

This clonotype was found many times. The gene calls are TRBV2 and TRBJ1-1; tentative D call: TRBD1 (6 bases). There are 14 residues in the CDR3. Germline V gene lookup returns CDR1 SNHLY and CDR2 FYNNEI. V lost 7 bases and J lost 0, with 12 bases in between. CDR3 nucleotides: TGTGCCAGCACCCGAGACAGGTTGAACACTGAAGCTTTCTTT. Translation: CASTRDRLNTEAFF.

The chain couples TRBV12-3 or TRBV12-4 to TRBJ2-2, with D perhaps TRBD2 (6 bases). The V gene lost 2 bases and the J gene lost 3 bases, with 16 bases spanning the gap. This CDR3 has 17 amino acids. The CDR3 here is CASSLTWLGGDTGELFF. In DNA, the CDR3 is TGTGCCAGCAGTTTAACGTGGTTAGGCGGGGACACCGGGGAGCTGTTTTTT.

This clonotype has just a few counts. V gene TRBV5-5 combines with J gene TRBJ1-2, with D perhaps matching TRBD1 (5 bases). The CDR3 runs to 14 residues. The V gene's germline CDR1 is SGHKS and CDR2 YYEKEE (reference sequence). Trimming removed 4 bases at V and 4 bases at J, with 14 bases between. The CDR3: CASSSGTESYGYTF. The CDR3 DNA is TGTGCCAGCAGCAGCGGGACTGAGAGCTATGGCTACACCTTC.

This clonotype was observed at least ten times. The chain has TRBV6-2 or TRBV6-3 and TRBJ1-5; D is perhaps TRBD1 (5 bases). V gave up 2 bases and J gave up 1 base, with 6 bases separating them. The CDR3 length is 14 residues. Per germline, CDR1 MNHEY and CDR2 SVGEGT. CDR3 DNA: TGTGCCAGCAGTTACGACAGAAGCAATCAGCCCCAGCATTTT. Translating gives CASSYDRSNQPQHF.

This clonotype has a count of ten or more. The chain uses TRBV11-2 and TRBJ2-5; tentatively, D is TRBD1 (5 bases). Germline V gene lookup returns CDR1 SGHAT and CDR2 FQNNGV. The CDR3 loop spans 15 amino acids. Trimming removed 1 base from V and 4 bases from J, with 13 bases in between. CDR3 region: CASSLGGAKGETQYF. In DNA form, the CDR3 reads TGTGCCAGCAGCTTAGGTGGGGCAAAGGGAGAGACCCAGTACTTC.

This clonotype was seen repeatedly, ten times or more. This chain links TRBV27 with TRBJ2-1, with D perhaps matching TRBD2 (6 bases). V gave up 2 bases and J gave up 5 bases, with 22 bases separating them. This CDR3 has 18 residues. In germline, CDR1 is MNHEY, CDR2 SMNVEV (reference sequence). CDR3: CASSLLVDGRSGDNEQFF. The CDR3 bases are TGTGCCAGCAGTTTACTAGTCGATGGGAGGTCTGGGGACAATGAGCAGTTCTTC.

This clonotype was recorded at least ten times. The CDR3 bases are TGTGCCAGCAGCTCCCGCGGACAGGTGCAGACCAATGAGCAGTTCTTC. Protein sequence: CASSSRGQVQTNEQFF. The V call is TRBV7-2, the J call TRBJ2-1; 7 bases align to TRBD1. After removal of 4 bases from V and 6 bases from J, the junction contained 12 bases not matched to a gene. Germline CDR1 reads SGHTA; CDR2 reads FQGNSA. The CDR3 runs 16 residues.

Remarks on this clonotype: A much larger clone differs from this one at a single base, so this may be a read error. The chain carries TRBV12-3 or TRBV12-4 and TRBJ2-1, with 7 bases that match TRBD2. The CDR3 consists of 12 residues. In DNA, the CDR3 is TGTGCCGGCAGTCTGGGACTAATTGAGCAGTTCTTC. Translated: CAGSLGLIEQFF.

The table lists this clonotype with a few counts. J is TRBJ2-7 and V is TRBV6-5; 7 bases are shared with TRBD1. The CDR3 extends over 17 amino acids. V shed 3 bases, J shed 6 bases, and the junction held 17 bases outside the gene matches. Germline V gene data show CDR1 as MNHEY and CDR2 as SVGAGI. Written as DNA, the CDR3 is TGTGCCAGCAGTTATAGCGATAGGGGGCAGGGCTTGGGCGAGCAGTACTTC. Translation: CASSYSDRGQGLGEQYF.

The chain employs TRBV20-1 and TRBJ2-5; D perhaps matches TRBD2 (6 bases). The germline V gene encodes CDR1 DFQATT and CDR2 SNEGSKA (reference sequence). V was pared by 5 bases and J by 5 bases, with 9 bases between. There are 11 residues in the CDR3. The CDR3, as DNA: TGCAGTGCTCTCCGGGGGGAGACCCAGTACTTC. Its protein is CSALRGETQYF.

This clonotype was observed a few times. This rearrangement joins TRBV19 to TRBJ2-7; 8 positions agree with TRBD1. Germline V gene data show CDR1 as LNHDA and CDR2 as SQIVND (reference sequence). V shed 5 bases, J shed 2 bases, and the junction held 5 bases outside the gene matches. There are 14 residues in the CDR3. The CDR3 DNA reads as TGTGCCAGTAGTGCACGGACAGGGCCCTACGAGCAGTACTTC. Amino acids: CASSARTGPYEQYF.

This clonotype appeared many times. The V and J genes are TRBV6-1 and TRBJ2-7; D gene unclear. V gave up 0 bases and J gave up 4 bases, with 13 bases separating them. CDR1 is MNHNS and CDR2 is SASEGT in the germline V gene. The CDR3 is 15 residues long. CDR3 sequence reads: CASSEAPGLTYEQYF. For the CDR3, the DNA is TGTGCCAGCAGTGAAGCCCCGGGTCTGACATACGAGCAGTACTTC.

Details on this clonotype: A single base separates this from a much larger clone, so it may be a read error. The chain couples TRBV28 to TRBJ2-1, with 7 bases matching TRBD2. This CDR3 has 15 amino acids. With V trimmed by 6 bases and J by 4 bases, 9 bases remained unmatched. Germline CDR1 MDHEN, CDR2 SYDVKM. CDR3 sequence reads: CASRGVLAYYNEQFF. The CDR3 nucleotides are TGTGCCAGCAGGGGGGTACTAGCGTATTACAATGAGCAGTTCTTC.

The table lists this clonotype with many counts. This chain joins TRBV18 and TRBJ2-5; no definite D call. The ends were cut back, 3 bases at V and 1 base at J, with 9 bases in the middle. Germline CDR1 and CDR2: KGHSH and LQKENI. This CDR3 is built from 14 residues. The CDR3 spells CASSPGRTQETQYF. DNA for the CDR3: TGTGCCAGCTCACCCGGGCGGACCCAAGAGACCCAGTACTTC.

The chain couples TRBV28 to TRBJ1-6, with D uncertain. CDR1 is MDHEN and CDR2 is SYDVKM in the germline V gene. This CDR3 contains 13 residues. Between the trimmed V and J ends, which lost 8 bases and 7 bases, there was a span of 12 bases. The CDR3 sequence: CASGERANSPLHF. CDR3 coding DNA: TGTGCCAGCGGGGAAAGAGCCAATTCACCCCTCCACTTT.

Many counts were recorded for this clonotype. This chain uses TRBV15 with TRBJ1-5; no definite D call. This CDR3 spans 13 amino acids. Deletions cut 4 bases from V and 5 bases from J, with 9 bases between. The germline CDR1 and CDR2 sequences are LNHNV and YYDKDF (reference sequence). The CDR3 bases are TGTGCCACCAGCATTACCGGATATCAGCCCCAGCATTTT. Translating it yields CATSITGYQPQHF. The variable domain in full, completed from reference TRBV15 and TRBJ1-5, reads DAMVIQNPRYQVTQFGKPVTLSCSQTLNHNVMYWYQQKSSQAPKLLFHYYDKDFNNEADTPDNFQSRRPNTSFCFLDIRSPGLGDTAMYLCATSITGYQPQHFGDGTRLSIL.

This clonotype turned up a few times. The CDR3 nucleotides read TGTGCCAGTAGTATCCCCGGACAGGGGGTTCAGCCCCAGCATTTT. It is translated as CASSIPGQGVQPQHF. The chain recombines TRBV19 with TRBJ1-5; 10 nucleotides align to TRBD1. V trimming: 3 bases; J trimming: 6 bases; junction bases outside the gene matches: 5. Germline V CDR1 and CDR2: LNHDA, SQIVND (reference sequence). The CDR3 spans 15 residues. Full variable domain (outside the CDR3, taken from reference TRBV19 and TRBJ1-5): DGGITQSPKYLFRKEGQNVTLSCEQNLNHDAMYWYRQDPGQGLRLIYYSQIVNDFQKGDIAEGYSVSREKKESFPLTVTSAQKNPTAFYLCASSIPGQGVQPQHFGDGTRLSIL.

As for this clonotype: This may be a read error: a much more frequent sequence differs by one nucleotide. Given the absence of the conserved phenylalanine or tryptophan at the CDR3 end, a read error is likely. V is TRBV11-1 and J is TRBJ2-5; TRBD1 agrees at 10 bases. The J segment lost 5 bases and the V segment lost 4 bases, leaving 10 bases of the junction unmatched. CDR1 is SGHAT and CDR2 is FQDESV in the germline V gene (reference sequence). The CDR3 totals 16 residues. CDR3 region: CASSSIPDRGWETQYY. The CDR3 DNA follows: TGTGCCAGCAGCTCAATACCGGACAGGGGGTGGGAGACCCAGTACTAC.

This clonotype was recorded many times. For the CDR3, the DNA is TGTGCCAGCCAGGGTGACTATGGCTACACCTTC. Translated, it gives CASQGDYGYTF. The chain uses TRBV2 and TRBJ1-2, with TRBD1 as a possible D gene (5 bases). The CDR3 length is 11 residues. Germline lookup yields CDR1 SNHLY and CDR2 FYNNEI. The V end lost 8 bases, the J end lost 3 bases, and 7 bases lay between the germline ends. The variable domain in full, with the rest retrieved from reference TRBV2 and TRBJ1-2, is EPEVTQTPSHQVTQMGQEVILRCVPISNHLYFYWYRQILGQKVEFLVSFYNNEISEKSEIFDDQFSVERPDGSNFTLKIRSTKLEDSAMYFCASQGDYGYTFGSGTRLTVV.

The V call is TRBV6-8, the J call TRBJ2-3; perhaps D is TRBD1 or TRBD2 (6 bases each). V dropped 2 bases and J dropped 0 bases, with 18 bases sitting between them. This CDR3 comprises 18 residues. From germline, CDR1 is MNHGY and CDR2 SAAAGT. The DNA for the CDR3 is TGTGCCAGCAGTTACGCAACTGGGGGGCCGCCTAGCACAGATACGCAGTATTTT. This gives the protein CASSYATGGPPSTDTQYF.

There are a few counts of this clonotype. The chain joins TRBV7-6 to TRBJ2-1; TRBD2 agrees at 10 bases. Germline-derived CDR1 and CDR2 are SGHVS and FNYEAQ. The junction had 9 bases not matched to a gene; V was cut back by 1 base and J by 9 bases. CDR3 size: 16 residues. In nucleotides, the CDR3 is TGTGCCAGCAGCTTAGGAGGGTTAGCGGGAGGTCTTGAGCAGTTCTTC. Protein: CASSLGGLAGGLEQFF.

This clonotype was recorded at least ten times. The gene calls are TRBV20-1 and TRBJ2-1; weak D call: TRBD2 (5 bases). There are 15 residues in the CDR3. CDR1 is DFQATT, CDR2 SNEGSKA, per germline (reference sequence). The V and J ends lost 3 bases and 0 bases respectively, with 12 bases between them. CDR3 nucleotides: TGCAGTGCTAGGGGTCAGCGGTACTCCTACAATGAGCAGTTCTTC. Protein: CSARGQRYSYNEQFF.